Listed below are T cell receptor beta chains from one sample, sequenced in a study of blood T cell repertoires in COVID-19. The method was immunoSEQ multiplex PCR; TCRdb's version includes in-frame clones alone and lacks a portion of them. The sample has some 200,000 clones; 86% are singletons. Sample: peripheral blood. The receptors originated from a man aged 65-85 years with acute or convalescent COVID-19. CDR3s include the opening cysteine and the closing phenylalanine or tryptophan. D genes are given only for firm matches. Size is stated for part of the rows, as once, few or many counts, or as a class when the clone is expanded.

d_gene	j_gene	v_gene	abundance	CDR3aa	CDR3nt
.	TRBJ1-1	TRBV25-1	few	CASSEYQEGTEAFF	TGTGCCAGCAGTGAATACCAGGAGGGCACTGAAGCTTTCTTT
.	TRBJ2-7	TRBV10-3	.	CAISGSGLEDEQYF	TGTGCCATCAGTGGAAGCGGGTTGGAGGACGAGCAGTACTTC
TRBD2	TRBJ2-1	TRBV25-1	.	CASSPSGIRNEQFF	TGTGCCAGCAGTCCTAGCGGGATAAGGAATGAGCAGTTCTTC
.	TRBJ2-5	TRBV2	.	CASSPSGETQYF	TGTGCCAGCAGTCCCAGCGGAGAGACCCAGTACTTC
.	TRBJ2-3	TRBV5-1	.	CASSSSDTQYF	TGCGCCAGCAGCTCCTCGGATACGCAGTATTTT
TRBD1	TRBJ1-5	TRBV15	.	CATSRGYRDRSNQPQHF	TGTGCCACCAGCAGAGGCTACCGGGACAGGTCAAATCAGCCCCAGCATTTT
.	TRBJ2-2	TRBV24-1	.	CATSDWRGELFF	TGTGCCACCAGTGATTGGAGGGGAGAGCTGTTTTTT
.	TRBJ2-7	TRBV5-1	few	CASSPGGRGRGGYEQYF	TGCGCCAGCAGCCCTGGGGGGCGGGGGCGCGGAGGCTACGAGCAGTACTTC
.	TRBJ2-5	TRBV7-8	once	CASSFPPETQYF	TGTGCCAGCAGCTTCCCTCCAGAGACCCAGTACTTC
.	TRBJ1-1	TRBV9	.	CASSVSRNTEAFF	TGTGCCAGCAGCGTTAGTCGGAACACTGAAGCTTTCTTT
TRBD1	TRBJ1-1	TRBV5-1	.	CASRLTGGRNTEAFF	TGCGCCAGCAGGTTGACAGGGGGCCGCAACACTGAAGCTTTCTTT
TRBD2	TRBJ2-7	TRBV28	.	CASSLLAGAHYEQYF	TGTGCCAGCAGTTTATTAGCGGGGGCCCACTACGAGCAGTACTTC
TRBD1	TRBJ1-5	TRBV28	.	CASTPGQRGNQPQHF	TGTGCCAGCACCCCGGGACAGCGAGGGAACCAGCCCCAGCATTTT
TRBD2	TRBJ2-5	TRBV27	.	CASSPSAPSGWYQETQYF	TGTGCCAGCAGTCCGTCTGCCCCTAGCGGATGGTACCAAGAGACCCAGTACTTC
TRBD2	TRBJ2-2	TRBV10-2	.	CASSLAGATGELFF	TGCGCCAGCAGTTTAGCGGGCGCTACCGGGGAGCTGTTTTTT
.	TRBJ1-3	TRBV7-2	.	CASSFARGDTIYF	TGTGCCAGCAGCTTTGCCCGGGGAGACACCATATATTTT
TRBD1	TRBJ2-1	TRBV29-1	few	CSVERQGGEQFF	TGCAGCGTTGAAAGACAGGGCGGAGAGCAGTTCTTC
.	TRBJ1-1	TRBV7-3	.	CASSYQMNTEAFF	TGTGCCAGCAGTTACCAGATGAACACTGAAGCTTTCTTT
.	TRBJ2-7	TRBV7-3	.	CASSLGSFRTEQYF	TGTGCCAGCAGCTTAGGGAGCTTCCGAACCGAGCAGTACTTC
TRBD2	TRBJ2-3	TRBV11-2	few	CASSSQAGTQYF	TGTGCCAGCAGCTCCCAAGCGGGGACGCAGTATTTT
TRBD1	TRBJ1-1	TRBV7-3	.	CASSPRTGTTEAFF	TGTGCCAGTTCGCCCCGGACAGGGACTACGGAAGCTTTCTTT
.	TRBJ2-1	TRBV30	.	CAWSYSYNEQFF	TGTGCCTGGAGTTACAGCTACAATGAGCAGTTCTTC
TRBD1	TRBJ1-4	TRBV28	.	CASSLTGAQREKLFF	TGTGCCAGCAGTTTAACAGGGGCGCAGAGAGAAAAACTGTTTTTT
.	TRBJ1-4	TRBV6-6	.	CASRGGQSKNEKLFF	TGTGCCAGCAGGGGCGGACAATCGAAGAATGAAAAACTGTTTTTT
.	TRBJ1-5	TRBV6-5	.	CASRISDPGPQHF	TGTGCCAGCAGGATCTCAGACCCGGGGCCCCAGCATTTT
.	TRBJ2-3	TRBV5-1	.	CAGRRGATDTQYF	TGCGCCGGCCGGCGGGGAGCCACAGATACGCAGTATTTT
TRBD1	TRBJ1-2	TRBV28	few	CASTDRVGYTF	TGTGCCAGCACAGACAGGGTTGGCTACACCTTC
.	TRBJ2-7	TRBV6-6	.	CASSADTSPHEQYF	TGTGCCAGCAGTGCAGACACTTCCCCCCACGAGCAGTACTTC
.	TRBJ2-1	TRBV10-2	.	CASSNGRNLRHNEQFF	TGCGCCAGCAGCAATGGGCGCAATCTAAGGCACAATGAGCAGTTCTTC
.	TRBJ1-2	TRBV5-6	.	CASSLTGKSGNYGYTF	TGTGCCAGCAGCTTGACAGGGAAGAGTGGTAACTATGGCTACACCTTC
.	TRBJ1-1	TRBV28	.	CASSPRVNTEAFF	TGTGCCAGCAGTCCCCGGGTGAACACTGAAGCTTTCTTT
.	TRBJ2-7	TRBV11-3	.	CASSLDGSQDYEQYF	TGTGCCAGCAGCTTAGACGGGAGTCAAGACTACGAGCAGTACTTC
.	TRBJ2-3	TRBV27	.	CASNISSRPSTDTQYF	TGTGCCAGCAATATCTCGTCGCGCCCCAGCACAGATACGCAGTATTTT
.	TRBJ1-2	TRBV2	.	CASGRRLIYGYTF	TGTGCCAGCGGGAGGCGGCTGATCTATGGCTACACCTTC
TRBD2	TRBJ2-4	TRBV5-4	once	CASSGGTSGVMGNIQYF	TGTGCCAGCAGCGGGGGGACTAGCGGGGTCATGGGAAACATTCAGTACTTC
TRBD2	TRBJ2-3	TRBV5-5	.	CASSLAKAGVGTDTQYF	TGTGCCAGCAGCTTGGCAAAAGCGGGGGTGGGCACAGATACGCAGTATTTT
.	TRBJ1-2	TRBV14	.	CASSQLPGQGYGYTF	TGTGCCAGCAGCCAACTCCCAGGACAAGGTTATGGCTACACCTTC
.	TRBJ2-2	TRBV7-9	.	CASTGPSGAGELFF	TGTGCCAGCACCGGGCCCTCGGGGGCCGGGGAGCTGTTTTTT
TRBD2	TRBJ2-1	TRBV19	.	CASSVSGGAYNEQFF	TGTGCCAGTAGTGTTAGCGGGGGGGCCTACAATGAGCAGTTCTTC
TRBD1	TRBJ1-2	TRBV5-8	.	CASGYFAQGTGYTF	TGTGCCAGCGGATACTTTGCACAGGGGACTGGCTACACCTTC
TRBD2	TRBJ2-3	TRBV29-1	.	CSGVAGRRTDTQYF	TGCAGCGGGGTAGCGGGAAGACGCACAGATACGCAGTATTTT
.	TRBJ2-5	TRBV7-3	once	CASSFGGQETQYF	TGTGCCAGCAGCTTTGGCGGGCAAGAGACCCAGTACTTC
.	TRBJ1-1	TRBV10-1	few	CASRGGDTEAFF	TGCGCCAGCAGAGGGGGGGACACTGAAGCTTTCTTT
.	TRBJ1-6	TRBV4-2	.	CASSQAGGNSPLHF	TGTGCCAGCAGCCAAGCCGGGGGGAATTCACCCCTCCACTTT
TRBD1	TRBJ1-1	TRBV6-5	.	CASSLTGGNTEAFF	TGTGCCAGCAGTCTAACAGGGGGCAACACTGAAGCTTTCTTT
TRBD2	TRBJ2-7	TRBV2	.	CASSEGGGIYEQYF	TGTGCCAGCAGTGAAGGGGGGGGGATCTACGAGCAGTACTTC
.	TRBJ2-6	TRBV7-2	.	CASSLEHSGANVLTF	TGTGCCAGCAGCTTAGAACACTCTGGGGCCAACGTCCTGACTTTC
TRBD2	TRBJ2-1	TRBV2	.	CASTKGLAGYNEQFF	TGTGCCAGCACTAAAGGGTTAGCGGGGTACAATGAGCAGTTCTTC
.	TRBJ2-2	TRBV10-3	.	CAITTAVSANTGELFF	TGTGCCATAACAACAGCAGTGTCGGCTAACACCGGGGAGCTGTTTTTT
TRBD1	TRBJ2-2	TRBV5-4	.	CASSAQGAGELFF	TGTGCCAGCAGCGCTCAGGGGGCCGGGGAGCTGTTTTTT